This T cell receptor beta chain comes out of a study of regulatory T cells in long-lasting Graves disease. Indicated time point: persistent/refractory GD, antithyroid drugs over 5 years with positive TRAb. Following extraction of RNA from PBMCs, that RNA was used to make the TCR library. For this clonotype: Its specificity is unknown.

The V gene lost 0 bases and the J gene lost 4 bases, with 12 bases spanning the gap. Germline CDR1 is SGHTA and CDR2 is FQGNSA. The CDR3 is 15 amino acids. Regarding the study as a whole: Favored gene segments in persistent disease were TRBV28, TRBJ1-2 and TRBJ2-5.

Construction of TCR beta libraries relied on iRepertoire HTBI primers and on Arm-PCR targeting CDR3 regions. TCRdb re-analysed the multiplex PCR reads in MiXCR, keeping a single row per CDR3 protein. Here the sample spans under 350,000 distinct CDR3 sequences, 22% being singletons. The sequence derives from a female donor with Graves disease. Material: peripheral blood mononuclear cells (PBMCs), obtained when the disease was refractory, from a patient treated with antithyroid drugs. This sequence joins TRBV7-2 and TRBJ1-2; weak D call: TRBD1 (5 bases). The CDR3 is CASSLAPTAFYGYTF. DNA of the CDR3: TGTGCCAGCAGCTTAGCCCCGACAGCCTTCTATGGCTACACCTTC.